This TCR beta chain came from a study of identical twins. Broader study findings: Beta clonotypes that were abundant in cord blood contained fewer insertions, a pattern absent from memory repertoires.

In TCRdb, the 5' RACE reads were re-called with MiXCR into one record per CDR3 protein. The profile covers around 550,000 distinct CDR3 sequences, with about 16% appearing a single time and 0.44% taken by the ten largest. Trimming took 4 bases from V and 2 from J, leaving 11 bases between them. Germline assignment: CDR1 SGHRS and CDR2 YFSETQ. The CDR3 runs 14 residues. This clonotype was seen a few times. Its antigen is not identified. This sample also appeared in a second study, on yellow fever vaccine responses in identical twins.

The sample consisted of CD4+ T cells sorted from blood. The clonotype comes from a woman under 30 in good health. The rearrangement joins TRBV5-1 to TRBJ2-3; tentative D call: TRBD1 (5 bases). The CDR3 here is CASSQDRNTDTQYF. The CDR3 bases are TGCGCCAGCAGCCAAGACAGAAACACAGATACGCAGTATTTT.